This T cell receptor beta chain stems from a study of T-cell memory formation after mild COVID-19. Study-wide context: Across donors, TCR clusters were largely donor specific.

This clonotype occurred a few times. This CDR3 region has 16 residues. Germline values: CDR1 DFQATT, CDR2 SNEGSKA (reference sequence). Trimming took 0 bases from V and 2 from J; bases not matched to a gene: 4. TCRdb recomputed calls from the 5' RACE reads with MiXCR, one row per CDR3 protein. The profile covers 200,000 to 250,000 distinct CDR3 sequences, with 15% to 17% appearing a single time and less than 2.5% taken by the ten largest. The specimen was PBMCs or a T cell subset sorted from them (not recorded which). The chain joins TRBV20-1 to TRBJ2-6; TRBD1 aligns across 7 bases. The TCR sequence derives from an adult woman who had mild COVID-19 (a few samples of this study predate the infection). Cell type and time point are not known. The CDR3 DNA reads TGCAGTGCTAGAGACCAACAGGGGACTGGGGCCAACGTCCTGACTTTC. Protein sequence: CSARDQQGTGANVLTF.